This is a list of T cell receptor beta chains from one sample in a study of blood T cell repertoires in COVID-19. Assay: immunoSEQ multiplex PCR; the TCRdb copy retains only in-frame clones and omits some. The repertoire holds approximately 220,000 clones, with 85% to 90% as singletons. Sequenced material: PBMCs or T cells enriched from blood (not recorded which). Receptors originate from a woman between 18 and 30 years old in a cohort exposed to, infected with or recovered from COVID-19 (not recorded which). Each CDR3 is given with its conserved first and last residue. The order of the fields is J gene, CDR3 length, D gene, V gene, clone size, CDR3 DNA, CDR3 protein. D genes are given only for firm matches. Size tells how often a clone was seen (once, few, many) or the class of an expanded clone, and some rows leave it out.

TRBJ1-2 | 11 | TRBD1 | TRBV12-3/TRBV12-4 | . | TGTGCCAGCAGGGACAGGGGTGGCTACACCTTC | CASRDRGGYTF
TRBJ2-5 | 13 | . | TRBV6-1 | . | TGTGCCAGCAGTGGACAGGCCCAAGAGACCCAGTACTTC | CASSGQAQETQYF
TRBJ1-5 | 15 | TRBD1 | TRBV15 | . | TGTGCCACCAGCGGGGGGACAGGGAGCAATCAGCCCCAGCATTTT | CATSGGTGSNQPQHF
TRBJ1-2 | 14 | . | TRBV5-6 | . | TGTGCCAGCAGCCTGGGTCTAGTGAATGATGGCTACACCTTC | CASSLGLVNDGYTF
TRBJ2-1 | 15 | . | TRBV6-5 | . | TGTGCCAGCAGTTACTCGTCAGGGTCTTACAATGAGCAGTTCTTC | CASSYSSGSYNEQFF
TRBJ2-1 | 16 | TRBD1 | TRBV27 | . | TGTGCCAGCGGGACAGGGGTTCGCGGGCGAAACAATGAGCAGTTCTTC | CASGTGVRGRNNEQFF
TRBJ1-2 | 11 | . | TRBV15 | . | TGTGCCACCAGAGACAGCTATGGCTACACCTTC | CATRDSYGYTF
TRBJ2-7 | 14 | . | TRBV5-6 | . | TGTGCCAGCAGCCTCATCCGGGGGTCCTACGAGCAGTACTTC | CASSLIRGSYEQYF
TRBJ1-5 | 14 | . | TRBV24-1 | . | TGTGCCACCAGTGAGCGATATAGCAATCAGCCCCAGCATTTT | CATSERYSNQPQHF
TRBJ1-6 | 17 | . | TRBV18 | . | TGTGCCAGCTCACCTCTTCTTCCCGGGAATCATAATTCACCCCTCCACTTT | CASSPLLPGNHNSPLHF
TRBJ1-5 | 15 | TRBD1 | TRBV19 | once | TGTGCCAGTAGGGCCGGGACAGGAGACAATCAGCCCCAGCATTTT | CASRAGTGDNQPQHF
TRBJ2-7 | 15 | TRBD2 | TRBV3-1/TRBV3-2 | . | TGTGCCAGCAGCCAAGGACTAGCGGGAGTAAGCGAGCAGTACTTC | CASSQGLAGVSEQYF
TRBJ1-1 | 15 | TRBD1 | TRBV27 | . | TGTGCCAGCAGTCCCTCTGGGACAGGGATCACTGAAGCTTTCTTT | CASSPSGTGITEAFF
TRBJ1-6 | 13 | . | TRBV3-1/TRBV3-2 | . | TGTGCCAGCAGCCAAAGCCGCAATTCACCCCTCCACTTT | CASSQSRNSPLHF
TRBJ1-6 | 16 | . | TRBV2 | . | TGTGCCAGCAAAGCTTTCAGGGCTGGAGATAATTCACCCCTCCACTTT | CASKAFRAGDNSPLHF
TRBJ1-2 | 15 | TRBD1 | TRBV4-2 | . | TGTGCCAGCAGCCAAGGTTCGGGACAGGGGGCTGGCTACACCTTC | CASSQGSGQGAGYTF
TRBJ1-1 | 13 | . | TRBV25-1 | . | TGTGCCAGCAGTGAATTTATGAACACTGAAGCTTTCTTT | CASSEFMNTEAFF
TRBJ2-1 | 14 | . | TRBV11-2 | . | TGTGCCAGCAGGGCCGTAAACATCGACAATGAGCAGTTCTTC | CASRAVNIDNEQFF
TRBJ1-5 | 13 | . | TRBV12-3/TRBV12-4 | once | TGTGCCAGCACCTTAGGGAGGGAGCAGCCCCAGCATTTT | CASTLGREQPQHF
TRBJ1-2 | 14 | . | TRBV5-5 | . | TGTGCCAGCAGCTCAACTACAGGGTTTATGAGCTACACCTTC | CASSSTTGFMSYTF
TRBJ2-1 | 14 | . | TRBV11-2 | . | TGTGCCAGCAGCTTAAGCCGGGGGGCGGAAGAGCAGTTCTTC | CASSLSRGAEEQFF
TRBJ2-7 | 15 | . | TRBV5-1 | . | TGCGCCAGCAGCTTGGTACAGGGAAACTCCTACGAGCAGTACTTC | CASSLVQGNSYEQYF
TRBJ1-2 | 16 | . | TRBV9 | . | TGTGCCAGCAGCGTGCAGGGAGGGGGAGCTAACTATGGCTACACCTTC | CASSVQGGGANYGYTF
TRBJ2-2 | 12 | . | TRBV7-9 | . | TGTGCCAGCAGCTCAATCATTGGGGAGCTGTTTTTT | CASSSIIGELFF
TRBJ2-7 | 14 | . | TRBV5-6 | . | TGTGCCAGCAGTTTCGGGAGAGCAACCTACGAGCAGTACTTC | CASSFGRATYEQYF
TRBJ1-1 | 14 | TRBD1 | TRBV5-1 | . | TGCGCCAGCAGCTTACAGGGGCGGAAGACTGAAGCTTTCTTT | CASSLQGRKTEAFF
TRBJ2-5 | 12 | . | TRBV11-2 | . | TGTGCCAGCGGCGGTCTGTCGGAGACCCAGTACTTC | CASGGLSETQYF
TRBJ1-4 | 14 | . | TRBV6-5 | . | TGTGCCAGCACCTCCGGGACTTTTAATGAAAAACTGTTTTTT | CASTSGTFNEKLFF
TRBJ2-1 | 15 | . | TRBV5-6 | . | TGTGCCACTACTACCTCAGGGGTGAACTACAATGAGCAGTTCTTC | CATTTSGVNYNEQFF
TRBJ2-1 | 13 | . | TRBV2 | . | TGTGCCGGAGGGACAGAGGTTGACAATGAGCAGTTCTTC | CAGGTEVDNEQFF
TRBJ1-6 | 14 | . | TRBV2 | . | TGTGCCAGCTCGGGGTTCACCAATAATTCACCCCTCCACTTT | CASSGFTNNSPLHF
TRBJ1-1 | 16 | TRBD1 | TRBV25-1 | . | TGTGCCAGCAGTACCGGGACAGACTTTTCGGGCACTGAAGCTTTCTTT | CASSTGTDFSGTEAFF
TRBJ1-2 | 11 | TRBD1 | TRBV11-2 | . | TGTGCCAGTTCAGGGGGTGGAGGCTACACCTTC | CASSGGGGYTF
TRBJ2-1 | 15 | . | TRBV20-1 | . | TGCAGTGCCAGTAGCCGGGACTTAGGCTACAATGAGCAGTTCTTC | CSASSRDLGYNEQFF
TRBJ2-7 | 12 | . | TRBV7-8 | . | TGTGCCAGCAGCTACGTTACTAACGAGCAGTACTTC | CASSYVTNEQYF
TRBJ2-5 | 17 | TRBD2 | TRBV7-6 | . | TGTGCCAGCAGCGAATCGATAGGGCTAGCGGGGCAAGAGACCCAGTACTTC | CASSESIGLAGQETQYF
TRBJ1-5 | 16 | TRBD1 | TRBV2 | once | TGTGCCAGCAGGGGCGGGACAGTAAATAGCAATCAGCCCCAGCATTTT | CASRGGTVNSNQPQHF
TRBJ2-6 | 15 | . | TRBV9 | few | TGTGCCAGCAGCGTCGGGGATCTTGGGGCCAACGTCCTGACTTTC | CASSVGDLGANVLTF
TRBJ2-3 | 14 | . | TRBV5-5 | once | TGTGCCAGCAGCTTACTAGCGAGGGGGGATACGCAGTATTTT | CASSLLARGDTQYF
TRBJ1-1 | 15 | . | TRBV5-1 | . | TGCGCCAGCAGCTTGGGAGGGGGGGCCCACACTGAAGCTTTCTTT | CASSLGGGAHTEAFF
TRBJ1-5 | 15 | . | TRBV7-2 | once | TGTGCCAGCAGCCCAACCCAAGCAGGGGCTCAGCCCCAGCATTTT | CASSPTQAGAQPQHF
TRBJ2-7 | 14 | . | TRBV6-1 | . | TGTGCCAGCAGTGAAGGGGCAGGGCACTACGAGCAGTACTTC | CASSEGAGHYEQYF
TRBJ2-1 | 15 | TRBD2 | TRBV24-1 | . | TGTGCCACCAGTGATGCGACTAGCCTCCACAATGAGCAGTTCTTC | CATSDATSLHNEQFF
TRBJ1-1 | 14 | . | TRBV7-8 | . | TGTGCCAGCAGCAAACAAAACCGGGGCACTGAAGCTTTCTTT | CASSKQNRGTEAFF
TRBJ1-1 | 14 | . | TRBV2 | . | TGTGCCAGCAATAGGGAGATTAGGAACACTGAAGCTTTCTTT | CASNREIRNTEAFF
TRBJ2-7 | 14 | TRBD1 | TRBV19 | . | TGTGCCAGTAGTACGGGACAGGGGGCCTACGAGCAGTACTTC | CASSTGQGAYEQYF
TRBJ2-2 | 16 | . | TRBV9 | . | TGTGCCAGCAGCGTAGGTGAGGGATTTAACACCGGGGAGCTGTTTTTT | CASSVGEGFNTGELFF
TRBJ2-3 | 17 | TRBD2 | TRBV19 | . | TGTGCCAGTAATCAGGGACTAGCGGGGGGAAACACAGATACGCAGTATTTT | CASNQGLAGGNTDTQYF
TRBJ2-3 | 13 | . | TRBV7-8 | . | TGTGCCAGCAGCTTAGGTATCACAGATACGCAGTATTTT | CASSLGITDTQYF
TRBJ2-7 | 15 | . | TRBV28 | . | TGTGCCAGCAAATCCCCAGGGCTCCCACCCTACGAGCAGTACTTC | CASKSPGLPPYEQYF
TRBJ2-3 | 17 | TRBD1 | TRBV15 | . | TGTGCCACCAGCACCTCGGGACAGGGGGTTCAATCAGATACGCAGTATTTT | CATSTSGQGVQSDTQYF
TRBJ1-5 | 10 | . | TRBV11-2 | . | TGTGCCAGCAGCTTAAAGCGGGAGCATTTT | CASSLKREHF
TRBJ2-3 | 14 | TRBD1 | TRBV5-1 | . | TGCGCCAGCAGGAGGGGACAGGGTCCAGATACGCAGTATTTT | CASRRGQGPDTQYF
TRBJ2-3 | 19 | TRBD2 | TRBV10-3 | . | TGTGCCATCAGTACGGGACTAGCAGGACCAGGAACTAGCACAGATACGCAGTATTTT | CAISTGLAGPGTSTDTQYF
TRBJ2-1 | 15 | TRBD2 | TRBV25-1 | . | TGTGCCAGCAATCCACTAGCGGGGGGATACAATGAGCAGTTCTTC | CASNPLAGGYNEQFF
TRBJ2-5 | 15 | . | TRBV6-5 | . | TGTGCCAGCAGTTCACAGGGCCCCGGTGGGGAGACCCAGTACTTC | CASSSQGPGGETQYF